Shown below are 20 T cell receptor beta chains from a single sample sequenced in a study of regulatory T cells in long-lasting Graves disease (TCRdb year 2021). The library came from multiplex PCR. The instrument given in TCRdb is Illumina HiSeq 4000. TCR beta libraries were built with iRepertoire HTBI primers and Arm-PCR amplification of CDR3 regions. Using fastp trimming at Q25 and MiXCR clonotype assembly, TCRdb reanalyzed the public sequencing data and kept in-frame beta chains. Every CDR3 protein is listed once, alongside the most common genes and DNA of its rows. The sample includes roughly 360,000 distinct CDR3 sequences, with approximately 25% observed a single time. The ten largest clones add up to around 30% of the sample. The sample's time point, from its label and the paper: persistent/refractory GD, antithyroid drugs over 5 years with positive TRAb. For both TCR sequencing and RNA sequencing, RNA was extracted from PBMCs in TRIzol.

The sequenced sample was peripheral blood mononuclear cells (PBMCs), obtained when the disease was refractory, from a patient treated with antithyroid drugs. The origin of the receptors is a woman aged 40 to 50 with Graves disease. Donor details come from another sample of the same person, matched by shared clones.

There are many counts of this clonotype. J is TRBJ2-7 and V is TRBV12-3 or TRBV12-4; 10 nucleotides match TRBD2. The CDR3 has 14 residues. After removal of 2 bases from V and 6 bases from J, the junction contained 4 bases not matched to a gene. DNA of the CDR3: TGTGCCAGCAGTTTAAGCGGGAGGGCTCGCGAGCAGTACTTC. Protein sequence: CASSLSGRAREQYF.

Regarding this clonotype: This may be a read error, as it is one base from a much larger clone. This sequence joins TRBV28 and TRBJ1-4; 7 positions agree with TRBD1. Per the germline V gene, CDR1 is MDHEN and CDR2 is SYDVKM. The length of the CDR3 is 13 residues. With V trimmed by 10 bases and J by 3 bases, 5 bases remained unmatched. CDR3 sequence (DNA): TGTGCCAACCGGGGACAGCCTAATGAAAAACTGTTTTTT. Amino acids: CANRGQPNEKLFF.

As concerns this clonotype: Being one base from a much bigger clone, this may be a read error. The missing conserved phenylalanine or tryptophan at the end of this CDR3 makes a read error likely. The chain has TRBV12-3 or TRBV12-4 and TRBJ2-7; 7 bases are shared with TRBD1. Unmatched junction bases numbered 10, after V lost 7 bases and J lost 4 bases. The CDR3 length is 14 residues. This chain's CDR3 is CASTVTGQTYEQYL. The CDR3 DNA reads as TGTGCCAGCACCGTGACAGGGCAAACTTACGAGCAGTACCTC.

This clonotype has a count of ten or more. The chain carries TRBV29-1 and TRBJ2-7; 9 bases match TRBD2. The V gene's germline CDR1 is SQVTM and CDR2 ANQGSEA. Trimming cost V 1 base and J 4 bases; bases outside gene matches: 8. The CDR3 consists of 15 residues. The CDR3 sequence: CSVEGGGRGEYEQYF. The CDR3 DNA reads TGCAGCGTTGAAGGCGGCGGGAGGGGCGAATACGAGCAGTACTTC.

The chain recombines TRBV7-9 with TRBJ2-2; 13 nucleotides agree with TRBD2. Germline-derived CDR1 and CDR2 are SEHNR and FQNEAQ (reference sequence). This CDR3 has 16 amino acids. The V segment lost 5 bases and the J segment 5 bases; nucleotides outside the gene matches: 5. The DNA of the CDR3 is TGTGCCAGCAGCCGAGGACTAGCGGGAGTTACCGGGGAGCTGTTTTTT. It encodes CASSRGLAGVTGELFF.

The table lists this clonotype with a few counts. V and J are TRBV7-9 and TRBJ2-7, with D possibly matching TRBD2 (6 bases). The V end was cut by 4 bases, the J end by 3 bases, with 13 bases between. This CDR3 spans 14 amino acids. Germline CDR1 reads SEHNR; CDR2 reads FQNEAQ (reference sequence). The CDR3 here is CASSYGLTHYEQYF. The CDR3 coding sequence is TGTGCCAGCAGCTACGGACTAACCCACTACGAGCAGTACTTC.

This clonotype was detected many times. The V call is TRBV20-1, the J call TRBJ2-1; a possible D gene is TRBD2 (6 bases). The CDR3 loop spans 11 amino acids. Looked up from germline, CDR1 is DFQATT and CDR2 is SNEGSKA (reference sequence). The V and J ends lost 3 bases and 10 bases respectively, with 10 bases between them. Here the CDR3 DNA reads TGCAGTGCTAGTACTAGCAGGGAGCAGTTCTTC. It specifies CSASTSREQFF.

This clonotype has a count of ten or more. The chain combines TRBV27 with TRBJ2-5; the D is unclear. Per germline, CDR1 MNHEY and CDR2 SMNVEV (reference sequence). V dropped 6 bases and J dropped 1 base, with 12 bases sitting between them. The CDR3 totals 14 residues. The CDR3 sequence: CASSLGRLQETQYF. CDR3 in DNA: TGTGCCAGCAGCTTAGGTCGACTCCAAGAGACCCAGTACTTC.

At least ten counts were recorded for this clonotype. The chain is built from TRBV6-1 and TRBJ2-5, with 8 bases lining up with TRBD2. After removal of 6 bases from V and 5 bases from J, the junction contained 8 bases not matched to a gene. The CDR3 sequence is 14 residues long. Germline CDR1 and CDR2: MNHNS and SASEGT. CDR3 amino acids: CASRELAAAETQYF. CDR3 sequence (DNA): TGTGCCAGCAGGGAACTAGCGGCTGCCGAGACCCAGTACTTC.

In its sample, this clonotype was seen a few times. The CDR3 reads CASSSRPYEQYF. The DNA of the CDR3 is TGTGCCAGCAGCTCGAGACCCTACGAGCAGTACTTC. The chain employs TRBV9 and TRBJ2-7; D not resolved. Germline CDR1 is SGDLS and CDR2 is YYNGEE. Trimming took off 4 bases at V and 2 bases at J, with 7 bases between the two ends. The CDR3 runs 12 residues.

This clonotype appeared once. The chain uses TRBV19 and TRBJ1-2; D not resolved. Trimming shortened V by 6 bases and J by 5 bases, and 13 bases separated the two germline ends. The CDR3 is 13 amino acids. Germline lookup yields CDR1 LNHDA and CDR2 SQIVND (reference sequence). The CDR3 DNA reads TGTGCCAGTAGGAACCCCGCGTCATATGGCTACACCTTC. It codes for CASRNPASYGYTF.

The rearrangement uses TRBV20-1 and TRBJ2-5, with D hard to call. Trimming removed 6 bases at V and 0 bases at J, with 8 bases between. Germline V gene data show CDR1 as DFQATT and CDR2 as SNEGSKA (reference sequence). This CDR3 has 12 residues. CDR3 sequence reads: CSASRNQETQYF. DNA for the CDR3: TGCAGTGCGTCACGGAACCAAGAGACCCAGTACTTC.

Ten or more counts support this clonotype. The J gene is TRBJ1-1, the V gene TRBV7-6, with 8 bases that match TRBD1. CDR3 length equals 14 residues. Trimming took 6 bases from V and 7 from J; bases not matched to a gene: 10. Germline V lookup: CDR1 SGHVS, CDR2 FNYEAQ. For the CDR3, the DNA is TGTGCCAGCAGAGCTAGGGCCGACAGGGGTGAAGCTTTCTTT. This encodes CASRARADRGEAFF.

This clonotype showed up many times. This chain joins TRBV29-1 and TRBJ1-2, with 7 bases aligning to TRBD1. Trimming cost V 5 bases and J 6 bases; bases outside gene matches: 6. Looked up from germline, CDR1 is SQVTM and CDR2 is ANQGSEA. This CDR3 has 12 amino acids. CDR3 sequence reads: CSVLTGRNGYTF. Here the CDR3 DNA reads TGCAGCGTTTTGACAGGGCGAAATGGCTACACCTTC.

The table lists this clonotype with a few counts. This chain joins TRBV6-4 and TRBJ2-2, with TRBD1 as a possible D gene (5 bases). V lost 3 bases, J lost 6 bases, and 11 bases lay in between. Germline V CDR1 and CDR2: MRHNA, SNTAGT. The CDR3 contains 14 residues. The CDR3 coding sequence is TGTGCCAGCAGTGAGGTTGTAGGGGCCGGGGAGCTGTTTTTT. Translation: CASSEVVGAGELFF.

This clonotype has a count of ten or more. This chain connects TRBV5-1 to TRBJ1-2, with D uncertain. CDR3 length equals 16 residues. Germline-derived CDR1 and CDR2 are SGHRS and YFSETQ. Trimming cost V 1 base and J 0 bases, with 13 bases left between them. The CDR3: CASSLWTVEANYGYTF. The CDR3 region has the DNA TGCGCCAGCAGCTTGTGGACTGTAGAAGCTAACTATGGCTACACCTTC. Full variable domain (rest looked up from reference TRBV5-1 and TRBJ1-2): KAGVTQTPRYLIKTRGQQVTLSCSPISGHRSVSWYQQTPGQGLQFLFEYFSETQRNKGNFPGRFSGRQFSNSRSEMNVSTLELGDSALYLCASSLWTVEANYGYTFGSGTRLTVV.

This clonotype was seen repeatedly, ten times or more. This chain connects TRBV28 to TRBJ2-5; D ambiguous. The CDR3 contains 12 residues. Per germline, CDR1 MDHEN and CDR2 SYDVKM. V dropped 8 bases and J dropped 1 base, with 8 bases sitting between them. The CDR3 loop reads CASVDFQETQYF. CDR3 nucleotides: TGTGCCAGCGTGGATTTCCAAGAGACCCAGTACTTC.

This clonotype has only a few counts. The CDR3 here is CASSLGGESTDTQYF. CDR3 in DNA: TGCGCCAGCAGCTTGGGGGGTGAAAGCACAGATACGCAGTATTTT. The chain has TRBV5-1 and TRBJ2-3; no firm D call. V was cut by 0 bases and J by 0 bases, with 8 bases left in between. Germline CDR1 is SGHRS and CDR2 is YFSETQ. The CDR3 is made up of 15 amino acids.

This clonotype was observed a few times. The chain carries TRBV7-2 and TRBJ1-2, with 8 positions matching TRBD1. The V gene end was trimmed by 11 bases and the J gene end by 3 bases; junction bases not matched to a gene: 11. The CDR3 has 14 residues. Looked up from germline, CDR1 is SGHTA and CDR2 is FQGNSA. CDR3 residues: CALGGTGPYYGYTF. The CDR3 region has the DNA TGTGCCCTCGGGGGGACAGGTCCTTACTATGGCTACACCTTC.

This clonotype was seen ten or more times. This chain joins TRBV6-1 and TRBJ2-2; D is ambiguous. Germline V gives CDR1 MNHNS, CDR2 SASEGT. Trimming took off 3 bases at V and 0 bases at J, with 11 bases between the two ends. This CDR3 comprises 16 residues. CDR3 DNA: TGTGCCAGCAGTGAGGTCCTGATCGCGAACACCGGGGAGCTGTTTTTT. It is translated as CASSEVLIANTGELFF.